The source of this T cell receptor beta chain is a study of cytomegalovirus exposure and HLA in healthy donors. Points from the study as a whole: Common viral pathogens seemed to be connected with several of the most significant clusters, according to a later analysis. It was 150 to 200 TCR beta chains that were listed as cytomegalovirus-associated.

A note on this clone: The antigen is undetermined.

PCR primers comprised 60 Vbeta and 13 Jbeta primers. Libraries were prepared by immunoSEQ multiplex PCR; TCRdb keeps only in-frame clonotypes and omits some of them. The sample records about 130,000 clones, about 10% being singletons. This CDR3 contains 16 residues. V trimming: 0 bases; J trimming: 5 bases; junction bases outside the gene matches: 8. The germline CDR1 and CDR2 sequences are SGHRS and YFSETQ. V and J are TRBV5-1 and TRBJ2-3, with TRBD2 matching over 8 bases. The sequence derives from a woman aged 18 to 35 in good health and CMV-seropositive. Material: PBMCs. CDR3 sequence: CASSLAPAGAGDTQYF. The CDR3 coding sequence is TGCGCCAGCAGCTTGGCCCCAGCGGGAGCAGGAGATACGCAGTATTTT. The full variable domain, completed using reference TRBV5-1 and TRBJ2-3, is KAGVTQTPRYLIKTRGQQVTLSCSPISGHRSVSWYQQTPGQGLQFLFEYFSETQRNKGNFPGRFSGRQFSNSRSEMNVSTLELGDSALYLCASSLAPAGAGDTQYFGPGTRLTVL.